This T cell receptor beta chain was captured in a study of a mutant IDH1 vaccine in newly diagnosed glioma. Time point here: week 23, last vaccination. The content of each vaccine dose was 300 ug of mutant IDH1 20-mer peptide, and topical imiquimod accompanied it. V was cut by 1 base and J by 2 bases, with 24 bases left in between. Per the germline V gene, CDR1 is MNHNS and CDR2 is SASEGT. This CDR3 has 20 residues. Points on this clone: The antigen remains undetermined.

Sequencing was performed with immunoSEQ multiplex PCR; in TCRdb, only in-frame clones are kept and a portion is missing. The table shows 70,000 to 90,000 clones, with approximately 85% occurring only once. This TCR came from a man aged 25 to 45 with glioma. Some clones in this sample may be carry-over from other donors' samples. The rearrangement uses TRBV6-1 and TRBJ1-5; D not resolved. Here the sequenced sample was PBMCs, taken from a glioma patient whose treatment included an IDH1 peptide vaccine. This CDR3 is CASSEGPRHNIQTGNQPQHF. The CDR3 DNA sequence: TGTGCCAGCAGTGAAGGCCCCCGACATAATATTCAGACTGGCAATCAGCCCCAGCATTTT.